This T cell receptor (beta chain) emerged from a study of Graves' ophthalmopathy and Graves' hyperthyroidism. The study's findings and limits: A 13-signature model separated ophthalmopathy from stable hyperthyroidism, just over 85% sensitivity, 65% to 82% specificity. Blood contained most expanded thyroid clonotypes exceeding 0.001 frequency.

Exclusion covered patients with other autoimmune diseases or uncontrolled infections (as well as pregnancy or lactation). 10 ml of fresh blood yielded the PBMCs by density gradient. About this clonotype itself: The target antigen is unknown.

The sequenced template was RNA, covering the TCR beta CDR3 region. Second-round multiplex PCR came after a first-round RT-PCR that employed HTBI primers. TCRdb passed the multiplex PCR reads through MiXCR, listing each CDR3 protein once. The repertoire holds over 150,000 distinct CDR3 sequences, with more than 30% as singletons. Sequencing input: peripheral blood. This receptor was taken from a woman between 35 and 50 years old with Graves' ophthalmopathy.

The CDR3 DNA follows: TGTGCCAGCAGCCTACATGGACAGAGACCTGATTCACCCCTCCACTTT. Translation gives CASSLHGQRPDSPLHF. The genes are TRBV4-2 and TRBJ1-6, with TRBD1 as a possible D gene (6 bases). V lost 4 bases and J 8 bases, leaving 18 bases between the germline ends. Germline assignment: CDR1 LGHNA and CDR2 YNFKEQ. This CDR3 has 16 residues.